This entry describes one TCR beta chain. The antigen is undetermined. The sample comes from a study of response to subunit inactivated influenza vaccine. Via MiXCR, TCRdb re-called the RT-PCR reads, giving one row per CDR3 protein. The table records about 500,000 distinct CDR3 sequences, about 7.2% of them present only once. V lost 4 bases, J lost 4 bases, and 6 bases stayed unmatched. The CDR3 sequence is 14 residues long. Per germline, CDR1 MNHEY and CDR2 SVGEGT. Study-level findings and limits: The authors proposed limited new T cell recruitment per seasonal influenza vaccination.

The sequencing here drew on PBMCs from blood, taken around 25 months after vaccination. The chain recombines TRBV6-2 or TRBV6-3 with TRBJ2-7; 8 bases are shared with TRBD1. The source is a man between 50 and 69 years old who received an inactivated influenza vaccine. CDR3 residues: CASSSMTGDYEQYF. The CDR3 coding sequence is TGTGCCAGCAGTTCTATGACAGGGGATTACGAGCAGTACTTC.